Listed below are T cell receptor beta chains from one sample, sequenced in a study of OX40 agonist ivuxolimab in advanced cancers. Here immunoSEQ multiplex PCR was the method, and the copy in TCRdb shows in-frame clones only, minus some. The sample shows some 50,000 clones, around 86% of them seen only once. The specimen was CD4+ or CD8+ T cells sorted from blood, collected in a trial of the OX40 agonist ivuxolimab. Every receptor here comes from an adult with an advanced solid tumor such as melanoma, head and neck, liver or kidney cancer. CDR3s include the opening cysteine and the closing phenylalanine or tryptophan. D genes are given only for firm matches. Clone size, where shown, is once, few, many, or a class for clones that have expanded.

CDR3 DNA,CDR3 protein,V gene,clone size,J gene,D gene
TGTGCCAGCAGCGAGTCCTCTTTTTGGTCTGGCTACACCTTC,CASSESSFWSGYTF,TRBV9,.,TRBJ1-2,.
TGCGCCAGCAGCCAAGTCACAGGGGTAACTGAAGCTTTCTTT,CASSQVTGVTEAFF,TRBV4-1,once,TRBJ1-1,TRBD1
TGTGCCAGTAGTAGGGGGACAAGTAGGAACACTGAAGCTTTCTTT,CASSRGTSRNTEAFF,TRBV19,.,TRBJ1-1,.
TGTGCCAGCAGTTTAGGTCAGCCGATATACTATGGCTACACCTTC,CASSLGQPIYYGYTF,TRBV27,.,TRBJ1-2,.
TGTGCCAGCGGATACAGGGGCCAGGAAGCTTTCTTT,CASGYRGQEAFF,TRBV6-5,.,TRBJ1-1,TRBD1
TGTGCCAGCAGACGTAAAGGACAGATTAGCAATCAGCCCCAGCATTTT,CASRRKGQISNQPQHF,TRBV28,once,TRBJ1-5,.
TGTGCCAGAAGTAGGGACAGTACGTCCTACGAGCAGTACTTC,CARSRDSTSYEQYF,TRBV2,.,TRBJ2-7,TRBD1
TGTGCCACCAGCAGTCCGTCGTCGTGGGAAAACACCATATATTTT,CATSSPSSWENTIYF,TRBV15,.,TRBJ1-3,.
TGTGCCACCTACCAGGGGGAGGAGGGGTCGTTGAACACTGAAGCTTTCTTT,CATYQGEEGSLNTEAFF,TRBV9,.,TRBJ1-1,TRBD1
TGTGCCAGCAGAGCGGGACCCGACACCTACGAGCAGTACTTC,CASRAGPDTYEQYF,TRBV25-1,.,TRBJ2-7,TRBD2
TGTGCCAGCAGCCCTCGGACAGGGGAGGATACGCAGTATTTT,CASSPRTGEDTQYF,TRBV11-2,.,TRBJ2-3,TRBD1
TGTGCCAGCAGCATCCGGGACACCGCTGGGGAGCAGTACTTC,CASSIRDTAGEQYF,TRBV9,once,TRBJ2-7,.
TGTGCCAGCTCACCACTGGACGATCTCTTGAACACTGAAGCTTTCTTT,CASSPLDDLLNTEAFF,TRBV18,.,TRBJ1-1,.
TGTGCCACCAGCAGGCCAGGCAGGGGGAAAGCCGGGGAGCTGTTTTTT,CATSRPGRGKAGELFF,TRBV15,.,TRBJ2-2,TRBD1
TGTGCCACCATGGAGGGAGGGGTCGGGGCCAACGTCCTGACTTTC,CATMEGGVGANVLTF,TRBV28,.,TRBJ2-6,TRBD2
TGTGCCAGCAGCTTAGTTCCCGGGACTCAAGAGACCCAGTACTTC,CASSLVPGTQETQYF,TRBV11-2,.,TRBJ2-5,.
TGTGCCAGCAGAGGGGCATCCGCGAACACCGGGGAGCTGTTTTTT,CASRGASANTGELFF,TRBV6-1,.,TRBJ2-2,.
TGCAGCGCCAACGCGATCGATACGCAGTATTTT,CSANAIDTQYF,TRBV20-1,.,TRBJ2-3,.
TGTGCCAGCAGTCCGACAGGGATCGAGCAGTACTTC,CASSPTGIEQYF,TRBV2,.,TRBJ2-7,TRBD1
TGTGCCGTAAGCCAGACCTACGAGCAGTACTTC,CAVSQTYEQYF,TRBV28,once,TRBJ2-7,.
TGCGCCAGCAGCAGAGAATGGGGGACCGGGGAGCTGTTTTTT,CASSREWGTGELFF,TRBV5-1,once,TRBJ2-2,.
TGTGCCAGCAGTGACAGGGTGTCCGCCTACGAGCAGTACTTC,CASSDRVSAYEQYF,TRBV6-1,.,TRBJ2-7,.
TGCGCCAGCAGCTTGGGACTTGGGCAGCCCCAGCATTTT,CASSLGLGQPQHF,TRBV5-1,.,TRBJ1-5,.
TGTGCCAGTAGTATAGCGGCAGCTGAATCCTACGAGCAGTACTTC,CASSIAAAESYEQYF,TRBV19,.,TRBJ2-7,.
TGTGCCAGCAGTTACAACAGGGAGCAGCAGTACTTC,CASSYNREQQYF,TRBV28,.,TRBJ2-5,.
TGTGCCAGCAGAAAAACAGGGTTGGGTGCTGAAGCTTTCTTT,CASRKTGLGAEAFF,TRBV28,.,TRBJ1-1,.
TGCGCCAGCAGTTTGACCGGGACACTTAATGAAAAACTGTTTTTT,CASSLTGTLNEKLFF,TRBV5-1,.,TRBJ1-4,.
TGTGCCAGTAGTATAGATCGGTGGCCTGAAGCTTTCTTT,CASSIDRWPEAFF,TRBV19,.,TRBJ1-1,.
TGTGCCAGCAGCTTACGGTTATTGGCGGATCCCTACAATGAGCAGTTCTTC,CASSLRLLADPYNEQFF,TRBV5-8,once,TRBJ2-1,.
TGTGCCAGCAGTCCAAACTGGGCCTACAATGAGCAGTTCTTC,CASSPNWAYNEQFF,TRBV5-6,.,TRBJ2-1,.
TGTGCCAGTAGTTCACCGGGGAATTACGAGCAGTACTTC,CASSSPGNYEQYF,TRBV19,.,TRBJ2-7,.
TGTGCCAGCAGCGGCGGGACTAGCACAGATACGCAGTATTTT,CASSGGTSTDTQYF,TRBV27,once,TRBJ2-3,.
TGCAGCGTACGGGACTCTATGGACACTGAAGCTTTCTTT,CSVRDSMDTEAFF,TRBV29-1,.,TRBJ1-1,.
TGTGCCAGCAGCTTAGCTGGACTAGCGGGAGGCGAGCAGTACTTC,CASSLAGLAGGEQYF,TRBV7-9,.,TRBJ2-7,TRBD2
TGTGCCAGTAGTATCTACAACTATGGCTACACCTTC,CASSIYNYGYTF,TRBV19,.,TRBJ1-2,.
TGTGCCAGCAGCCCCCCGGGCAATGAGCAGTTCTTC,CASSPPGNEQFF,TRBV7-3,.,TRBJ2-1,.
TGCGCCAGCAGCCAAGCCACTAGCTCCTACGAGCAGTACTTC,CASSQATSSYEQYF,TRBV4-1,.,TRBJ2-7,.
TGTGCCAGCAGCCCCGGGCAATTATATAGCAATCAGCCCCAGCATTTT,CASSPGQLYSNQPQHF,TRBV28,once,TRBJ1-5,.
TGTGCCAGTAGTATACATGATGAGCAGTTCTTC,CASSIHDEQFF,TRBV19,.,TRBJ2-1,.
TGTGCCAGCAGTTACTCGGGCTTCTACAATGAGCAGTTCTTC,CASSYSGFYNEQFF,TRBV6-5,.,TRBJ2-1,.
TGCGCCAGCAGCGGCCGAAGCTCCTACAATGAGCAGTTCTTC,CASSGRSSYNEQFF,TRBV4-1,.,TRBJ2-1,.
TGTGCCAGCAGCTCAGCGGGAGGGGGTCCTACCGGCCTAAATACGCAGTATTTT,CASSSAGGGPTGLNTQYF,TRBV5-4,.,TRBJ2-3,TRBD2
TGTGCCAGCAGCTTAATGGGCGGGGCGAACACCGGGGAGCTGTTTTTT,CASSLMGGANTGELFF,TRBV7-3,.,TRBJ2-2,.
TGTGCTAGCAGCTTACTCACAGGGGGTAAAGAGACCCAGTACTTC,CASSLLTGGKETQYF,TRBV7-7,.,TRBJ2-5,TRBD1